Listed below are T cell receptor beta chains from one sample, sequenced in a study of CD8 T cells in ankylosing spondylitis. Each CDR3 protein is one row after TCRdb ran MiXCR on the 5' RACE reads. This sample has fewer than 750,000 distinct CDR3 sequences; 15% to 20% occur once, and the top ten carry 15% to 20%. The specimen sequenced was blood, either unsorted or a sorted T cell fraction (not recorded which). The receptors were sampled from a male donor with ankylosing spondylitis. Both conserved end residues are part of each CDR3. A D gene is named only where the DNA matches it firmly. Only part of the rows carry a size: once, few, many, or a class if the clone is expanded.

many	TRBV7-9	TRBD1	TRBJ1-1	CASSLVGTGNTEAFF	TGTGCCAGCAGCTTAGTGGGGACAGGAAACACTGAAGCTTTCTTT
-	TRBV29-1	-	TRBJ2-1	CSVVFREGNEQFF	TGCAGCGTTGTTTTCAGGGAAGGCAATGAGCAGTTCTTC
-	TRBV9	TRBD2	TRBJ2-7	CASSGGAGGVYEQYF	TGTGCCAGCAGCGGCGGGGCGGGGGGGGTTTACGAGCAGTACTTC
-	TRBV28	TRBD1	TRBJ2-7	CASTGQGAVEQYF	TGTGCCAGCACGGGACAGGGGGCGGTCGAGCAGTACTTC
few	TRBV27	TRBD1	TRBJ2-5	CASSLDRDQETQYF	TGTGCCAGCAGTTTAGACAGGGACCAAGAGACCCAGTACTTC
many	TRBV4-2	TRBD1	TRBJ1-1	CASSQGAGGRTEAFF	TGTGCCAGCAGCCAAGGGGCAGGGGGAAGGACTGAAGCTTTCTTT
few	TRBV24-1	TRBD1	TRBJ1-2	CATSDRDRGFPYGYTF	TGTGCCACCAGTGACCGGGACAGGGGATTCCCCTATGGCTACACCTTC
few	TRBV10-3	-	TRBJ2-7	CAISESDGPYEQYF	TGTGCCATCAGTGAGTCGGACGGCCCCTACGAGCAGTACTTC
-	TRBV5-1	-	TRBJ2-1	CATSRTMEYDEQFF	TGCGCCACCTCTAGGACAATGGAGTACGATGAGCAGTTCTTC
few	TRBV7-3	-	TRBJ2-2	CASSLRHSNLNTGELFF	TGTGCCAGCAGCTTAAGGCACTCCAACTTGAACACCGGGGAGCTGTTTTTT
-	TRBV7-4	TRBD1	TRBJ1-3	CASSRDSIPGNTIYF	TGTGCCAGCAGCAGGGACAGCATCCCTGGAAACACCATATATTTT
few	TRBV3-1	-	TRBJ2-7	CASSAAGALPYEQYF	TGTGCCAGCAGCGCGGCGGGGGCCCTTCCCTACGAGCAGTACTTC
-	TRBV4-3	TRBD2	TRBJ2-3	CASSQGTTAPDTQYF	TGCGCCAGCAGCCAGGGGACTACTGCCCCAGATACGCAGTATTTT
-	TRBV20-1	-	TRBJ1-2	CSARDPSDSNYGYTF	TGCAGTGCTAGAGATCCATCGGACAGTAACTATGGCTACACCTTC
-	TRBV6-2/TRBV6-3	TRBD2	TRBJ2-1	CASSSHSGSGDEQFF	TGTGCCAGCAGTTCCCATAGCGGGAGCGGCGATGAGCAGTTCTTC
few	TRBV2	-	TRBJ2-5	CASSDAQETQYF	TGTGCCAGCAGTGACGCACAAGAGACCCAGTACTTC
-	TRBV12-3/TRBV12-4	-	TRBJ2-7	CASTPMTGSSYEQYF	TGTGCCAGCACACCCATGACAGGTAGCTCCTACGAGCAGTACTTC
few	TRBV29-1	TRBD1	TRBJ1-1	CSAYRGQFNTEAFF	TGCAGCGCCTACAGGGGGCAATTTAACACTGAAGCTTTCTTT
few	TRBV29-1	-	TRBJ2-3	CSVQGRSTDTQYF	TGCAGCGTTCAGGGGAGAAGCACAGATACGCAGTATTTT
few	TRBV5-1	TRBD2	TRBJ2-2	CASSLLLAGGRDTGELFF	TGCGCCAGCAGCTTGTTACTAGCGGGAGGCAGAGACACCGGGGAGCTGTTTTTT
-	TRBV15	TRBD1	TRBJ2-7	CATSRGGTGDYEQYF	TGTGCCACCAGCAGAGGCGGGACAGGGGACTACGAGCAGTACTTC
few	TRBV9	-	TRBJ2-5	CASSVGTSETQYF	TGTGCCAGCAGCGTAGGGACTTCAGAGACCCAGTACTTC
few	TRBV25-1	-	TRBJ1-2	CASSELGESANYGYTF	TGTGCCAGCAGTGAATTGGGGGAGTCGGCTAACTATGGCTACACCTTC
-	TRBV28	-	TRBJ2-2	CASDGDTGELFF	TGTGCCAGCGATGGAGACACCGGGGAGCTGTTTTTT
-	TRBV25-1	TRBD2	TRBJ2-1	CASSGRGGPEQFF	TGTGCCAGCAGTGGGCGGGGGGGCCCTGAGCAGTTCTTC
many	TRBV5-1	-	TRBJ1-1	CASSLEGAYTEAFF	TGCGCCAGCAGCTTGGAGGGCGCGTACACTGAAGCTTTCTTT